These 18 T cell receptor beta chains were all obtained from the same sample, sequenced in a study of OX40 agonist ivuxolimab in advanced cancers. Profiling relied on immunoSEQ multiplex PCR, and the TCRdb table lists in-frame clones only, not all of them. The sample carries under 60,000 clones, roughly 90% recorded once. The sample consisted of CD4+ or CD8+ T cells sorted from blood, taken in a trial of the OX40 agonist ivuxolimab. The receptors shown here come from an adult with an advanced solid tumor such as melanoma, head and neck, liver or kidney cancer.

This chain uses TRBV7-9 with TRBJ2-1, with a weak D call TRBD2 (5 bases). Germline assignment: CDR1 SEHNR and CDR2 FQNEAQ (reference sequence). Deletions cut 2 bases from V and 4 bases from J, with 12 bases between. This CDR3 spans 15 amino acids. This CDR3 reads CASSLFLGGYNEQFF. In nucleotides, the CDR3 is TGTGCCAGCAGCTTATTCCTAGGAGGTTACAATGAGCAGTTCTTC.

The rearrangement uses TRBV5-6 and TRBJ1-5; the D is unclear. Germline-derived CDR1 and CDR2 are SGHDT and YYEEEE. The CDR3 extends over 15 amino acids. V was trimmed by 6 bases and J by 0 bases, leaving 13 bases between them. The CDR3 here is CASTLGRYSNQPQHF. As DNA, the CDR3 is TGTGCCAGCACCCTTGGACGGTATAGCAATCAGCCCCAGCATTTT.

The V call is TRBV5-4, the J call TRBJ2-7, with D possibly being TRBD2 (5 bases). In germline, CDR1 is SGHNT, CDR2 YYREEE (reference sequence). Trimming left V 4 bases short and J 2 bases short, with 7 bases between. This CDR3 comprises 12 residues. CDR3 residues: CASSPAAYEQYF. CDR3 nucleotides: TGTGCCAGCAGCCCAGCGGCCTACGAGCAGTACTTC. Supplemented by reference TRBV5-4 and TRBJ2-7, the full variable domain reads ETGVTQSPTHLIKTRGQQVTLRCSSQSGHNTVSWYQQALGQGPQFIFQYYREEENGRGNFPPRFSGLQFPNYSSELNVNALELDDSALYLCASSPAAYEQYFGPGTRLTVT.

The chain is built from TRBV30 and TRBJ2-7; TRBD2 matches at 7 bases. The trim removed 0 bases at V and 6 bases at J, leaving 2 bases unmatched. This CDR3 has 12 amino acids. Per germline, CDR1 GTSNPN and CDR2 SVGIG (reference sequence). The CDR3 DNA reads TGTGCCTGGAGTGTAGCGGGGCGCGAGCAGTACTTC. Translated, it gives CAWSVAGREQYF.

This chain links TRBV2 with TRBJ1-1; 9 positions match TRBD1. Trimming removed 3 bases from V and 1 base from J; junction bases left unmatched: 9. This CDR3 is 17 amino acids long. Germline CDR1 and CDR2: SNHLY and FYNNEI. Here the CDR3 reads CASSDDRGVEWNTEAFF. Written as DNA, the CDR3 is TGTGCCAGCAGTGATGACAGGGGGGTCGAGTGGAACACTGAAGCTTTCTTT. The entire variable domain, with the rest obtained from reference TRBV2 and TRBJ1-1, is as follows: EPEVTQTPSHQVTQMGQEVILRCVPISNHLYFYWYRQILGQKVEFLVSFYNNEISEKSEIFDDQFSVERPDGSNFTLKIRSTKLEDSAMYFCASSDDRGVEWNTEAFFGQGTRLTVV.

This clone was observed once. At the DNA level, this CDR3 is encoded by other sequences in the same sample as well. The chain recombines TRBV27 with TRBJ2-7, with D unclear. Trimming pared 2 bases from V and 3 bases from J, leaving 5 bases between. This CDR3 is 12 amino acids long. Germline CDR1 MNHEY, CDR2 SMNVEV (reference sequence). The CDR3 bases are TGTGCCAGCAGTTTACCAAGCTACGAGCAGTACTTC. Translated, it gives CASSLPSYEQYF.

This clone was seen a handful of times. Other DNA sequences within the sample encode an identical CDR3. V is TRBV27 and J is TRBJ1-6; 7 positions match TRBD1. Germline V gene data show CDR1 as MNHEY and CDR2 as SMNVEV (reference sequence). This CDR3 is built from 14 residues. The junction had 6 bases not matched to a gene; V was cut back by 5 bases and J by 8 bases. The CDR3 bases are TGTGCCAGCAGTCCCGGGACAGCGGATTCACCCCTCCACTTT. Its translation: CASSPGTADSPLHF.

This clone was recorded once. V is TRBV9 and J is TRBJ1-1; D gene unclear. Germline V lookup: CDR1 SGDLS, CDR2 YYNGEE. V lost 0 bases to trimming and J lost 3 bases, with 9 bases between them. CDR3 size: 14 residues. The CDR3, as DNA: TGTGCCAGCAGCGTAGATTGGGTTGACACTGAAGCTTTCTTT. As protein: CASSVDWVDTEAFF.

The chain is built from TRBV27 and TRBJ2-3, with TRBD2 matching 8 bases. Per the germline V gene, CDR1 is MNHEY and CDR2 is SMNVEV (reference sequence). The CDR3 is 16 amino acids. V lost 3 bases to trimming and J lost 5 bases; unmatched junction nucleotides: 10. The CDR3, as DNA: TGTGCCAGCAGTTTGATAGTAGGACTAGCAGAAGATACGCAGTATTTT. This codes for CASSLIVGLAEDTQYF.

This clone was seen only once. This rearrangement joins TRBV11-2 to TRBJ2-2; the match to TRBD2 covers 8 bases. There are 16 residues in the CDR3. V gave up 1 base and J gave up 5 bases; unmatched junction bases: 6. In germline, CDR1 is SGHAT, CDR2 FQNNGV. The CDR3 reads CASSLANSGETGELFF. CDR3 sequence (DNA): TGTGCCAGCAGCTTAGCAAATAGCGGGGAGACCGGGGAGCTGTTTTTT.

The V and J genes are TRBV28 and TRBJ1-1, with D possibly matching TRBD1 (5 bases). CDR3 size: 14 residues. With 8 bases removed from V and 3 bases from J, the gap between germline ends came to 16 bases. Per germline, CDR1 MDHEN and CDR2 SYDVKM. The CDR3 spells CASRGGFSDTEAFF. The CDR3, as DNA: TGTGCCAGCCGGGGGGGTTTTTCGGACACTGAAGCTTTCTTT.

The chain links TRBV10-3 to TRBJ2-7; no clear D gene. CDR3 length: 14 amino acids. The germline V gene encodes CDR1 ENHRY and CDR2 SYGVKD. Trimming shortened V by 0 bases and J by 2 bases, and 8 bases separated the two germline ends. CDR3 in amino acids: CAISESDQAYEQYF. CDR3 DNA: TGTGCCATCAGTGAGTCAGACCAGGCCTACGAGCAGTACTTC.

The rearrangement uses TRBV5-1 and TRBJ2-7; 9 bases match TRBD1. V shed 7 bases, J shed 2 bases, and the junction held 7 bases outside the gene matches. Germline lookup yields CDR1 SGHRS and CDR2 YFSETQ. The CDR3 runs to 14 residues. CDR3 sequence reads: CASGSGQGTYEQYF. In DNA form, the CDR3 reads TGCGCCAGCGGGTCGGGACAGGGCACCTACGAGCAGTACTTC.

The chain recombines TRBV9 with TRBJ2-2, with D possibly matching TRBD1 (6 bases). Germline CDR1 reads SGDLS; CDR2 reads YYNGEE. The CDR3 runs to 17 residues. Trimming stripped 4 bases from V and 3 bases from J, with 19 bases between. CDR3 protein: CASSQNPRTEDTGELFF. CDR3 DNA: TGTGCCAGCAGCCAGAACCCCCGGACAGAGGACACCGGGGAGCTGTTTTTT.

The genes are TRBV5-1 and TRBJ1-5, with 10 bases that match TRBD1. The J segment lost 4 bases and the V segment lost 4 bases, leaving 5 bases of the junction unmatched. CDR1 and CDR2 (germline): SGHRS, YFSETQ. This CDR3 is built from 15 residues. CDR3: CASSPTDRGNQPQHF. The CDR3 DNA reads TGCGCCAGCAGCCCGACGGACAGGGGGAATCAGCCCCAGCATTTT. The whole variable domain, remainder taken from reference TRBV5-1 and TRBJ1-5, is KAGVTQTPRYLIKTRGQQVTLSCSPISGHRSVSWYQQTPGQGLQFLFEYFSETQRNKGNFPGRFSGRQFSNSRSEMNVSTLELGDSALYLCASSPTDRGNQPQHFGDGTRLSIL.

V is TRBV5-5 and J is TRBJ2-7, with 8 bases matching TRBD1. The CDR3 covers 14 residues. Germline trimming cut 4 bases from V and 3 bases from J; bases unmatched to any gene: 6. Germline loops: CDR1 SGHKS, CDR2 YYEKEE (reference sequence). The CDR3 sequence: CASSPGTGDYEQYF. CDR3 bases: TGTGCCAGCAGCCCAGGGACAGGTGACTACGAGCAGTACTTC. Variable domain in full (rest from reference TRBV5-5 and TRBJ2-7): DAGVTQSPTHLIKTRGQQVTLRCSPISGHKSVSWYQQVLGQGPQFIFQYYEKEERGRGNFPDRFSARQFPNYSSELNVNALLLGDSALYLCASSPGTGDYEQYFGPGTRLTVT.

The chain has TRBV28 and TRBJ1-5, with 8 bases lining up with TRBD1. The V gene end was trimmed by 6 bases and the J gene end by 3 bases; junction bases not matched to a gene: 7. Germline V CDR1 and CDR2: MDHEN, SYDVKM. There are 15 residues in the CDR3. DNA of the CDR3: TGTGCCAGCAGCTTCAACAGGGGGGTCAATCAGCCCCAGCATTTT. Its translation: CASSFNRGVNQPQHF.

The rearrangement uses TRBV14 and TRBJ2-7; D is undetermined. The V end lost 1 base, the J end lost 4 bases, and 2 bases lay between the germline ends. CDR3 size: 11 residues. In germline, CDR1 is SGHDN, CDR2 FVKESK. The CDR3 bases are TGTGCCAGCAGCCAAGGGTACGAGCAGTACTTC. It is translated as CASSQGYEQYF.